These T cell receptor beta chains were read from a single sample in a study of cytomegalovirus exposure and HLA in healthy donors. Sequencing used immunoSEQ multiplex PCR; TCRdb keeps in-frame clones, though not all of them. The table has 110,000 or so clones, about four fifths seen once; the top ten hold roughly 2.6%. Input material: PBMCs. The source is a woman in her late teens or twenties in good health and CMV-seronegative. CDR3s include the opening cysteine and the closing phenylalanine or tryptophan. D genes are given only for firm matches. The size entry is marked missing in some rows and otherwise reads once, few, many or a size class.

clone_size: NA; d_call: TRBD1; j_call: TRBJ1-5; v_call: TRBV28; cdr3_nt: TGTGCCAGCCAATTATTGGGGACAGGGAAGGTCCAGCCCCAGCATTTT; cdr3_aa: CASQLLGTGKVQPQHF
clone_size: NA; d_call: TRBD2; j_call: TRBJ2-5; v_call: TRBV29-1; cdr3_nt: TGCAGCGCGCCGATGGGGGAGGGCCCCTTCGGGACCCAGTACTTC; cdr3_aa: CSAPMGEGPFGTQYF
clone_size: NA; d_call: TRBD1; j_call: TRBJ1-3; v_call: TRBV6-5; cdr3_nt: TGTGCCAGCAGTTACGGGACAGGCGGAAACACCATATATTTT; cdr3_aa: CASSYGTGGNTIYF
clone_size: NA; d_call: NA; j_call: TRBJ2-5; v_call: TRBV2; cdr3_nt: TGTGCCAGCAGTGACTTGTACCAAGAGACCCAGTACTTC; cdr3_aa: CASSDLYQETQYF
clone_size: once; d_call: NA; j_call: TRBJ1-2; v_call: TRBV6-1; cdr3_nt: TGTGCCAGCAGTGAATCGGGAGCATATGGCTACACCTTC; cdr3_aa: CASSESGAYGYTF
clone_size: NA; d_call: NA; j_call: TRBJ1-2; v_call: TRBV29-1; cdr3_nt: TGCAGCGTCCAAATCACCGGGTCTAGCTATGGCTACACCTTC; cdr3_aa: CSVQITGSSYGYTF
clone_size: NA; d_call: NA; j_call: TRBJ2-3; v_call: TRBV6-6; cdr3_nt: TGTGCCAGCAGTCCTACAGGGTTTGGGTCCACAGATACGCAGTATTTT; cdr3_aa: CASSPTGFGSTDTQYF
clone_size: NA; d_call: NA; j_call: TRBJ1-4; v_call: TRBV6-1; cdr3_nt: TGTGCCAGCAGTGCCGGGGCCTCAGGGGTCGAAAAACTGTTTTTT; cdr3_aa: CASSAGASGVEKLFF
clone_size: NA; d_call: TRBD1; j_call: TRBJ1-2; v_call: TRBV30; cdr3_nt: TGTGCCTGGATAGCCCCCCGACAGGGGTATGGCTACACCTTC; cdr3_aa: CAWIAPRQGYGYTF
clone_size: NA; d_call: TRBD2; j_call: TRBJ2-7; v_call: TRBV6-5; cdr3_nt: TGTGCCAGCAGTTACGGTGGGGGGACTAGGGGCGAGCAGTACTTC; cdr3_aa: CASSYGGGTRGEQYF
clone_size: NA; d_call: NA; j_call: TRBJ1-1; v_call: TRBV10-1; cdr3_nt: TGCGCCAGCAGTGAGTTGGCAGGTGGGCCAAACACTGAAGCTTTCTTT; cdr3_aa: CASSELAGGPNTEAFF
clone_size: NA; d_call: NA; j_call: TRBJ1-1; v_call: TRBV6-5; cdr3_nt: TGTGCCAGCAGTTACAGGGAGATGGGCACTGAAGCTTTCTTT; cdr3_aa: CASSYREMGTEAFF
clone_size: NA; d_call: TRBD1; j_call: TRBJ2-3; v_call: TRBV11-3; cdr3_nt: TGTGCCAGCAGCCCCGGGACAGGGAGTGCAGATACGCAGTATTTT; cdr3_aa: CASSPGTGSADTQYF
clone_size: NA; d_call: TRBD2; j_call: TRBJ2-7; v_call: TRBV28; cdr3_nt: TGTGCCAGCAGTTCGGGACTAGCGGGGCTTTACGAGCAGTACTTC; cdr3_aa: CASSSGLAGLYEQYF
clone_size: NA; d_call: TRBD1; j_call: TRBJ2-1; v_call: TRBV11-1; cdr3_nt: TGTGCCAGCAGTGACAGGGGTTCCTACAATGAGCAGTTCTTC; cdr3_aa: CASSDRGSYNEQFF
clone_size: NA; d_call: TRBD2; j_call: TRBJ2-3; v_call: TRBV28; cdr3_nt: TGTGCCAGCAGTACTACCGCAGCGGGAGGGGACCAAGATACGCAGTATTTT; cdr3_aa: CASSTTAAGGDQDTQYF
clone_size: NA; d_call: TRBD1; j_call: TRBJ1-1; v_call: TRBV7-6; cdr3_nt: TGTGCCAGCAGCTTAGTAGGACAGGGAAACACTGAAGCTTTCTTT; cdr3_aa: CASSLVGQGNTEAFF
clone_size: NA; d_call: NA; j_call: TRBJ2-5; v_call: TRBV12-2; cdr3_nt: TGTGCAAGTCGCTTAGTCGCAGGGGGAGGAGAGACCCAGTACTTC; cdr3_aa: CASRLVAGGGETQYF
clone_size: NA; d_call: NA; j_call: TRBJ1-1; v_call: TRBV28; cdr3_nt: TGTGCCAGCAGTTTCGGTCAGGGAGGGACTGAAGCTTTCTTT; cdr3_aa: CASSFGQGGTEAFF
clone_size: NA; d_call: NA; j_call: TRBJ1-2; v_call: TRBV5-5; cdr3_nt: TGTGCCAGCAGCTTGAGATCAGATAACTATGGCTACACCTTC; cdr3_aa: CASSLRSDNYGYTF
clone_size: NA; d_call: TRBD2; j_call: TRBJ2-1; v_call: TRBV7-9; cdr3_nt: TGTGCCAGCAGCTTAGTAGCGGGAGCCTACAATGAGCAGTTCTTC; cdr3_aa: CASSLVAGAYNEQFF
clone_size: NA; d_call: NA; j_call: TRBJ2-3; v_call: TRBV7-8; cdr3_nt: TGTGCCAGCAGCTGGGCTGGGGGCGGGGGAGTTGATACGCAGTATTTT; cdr3_aa: CASSWAGGGGVDTQYF
clone_size: NA; d_call: NA; j_call: TRBJ2-7; v_call: TRBV13; cdr3_nt: TGTGCCAGCAGCCTTTCTTTACGGGAGAGCTACGAGCAGTACTTC; cdr3_aa: CASSLSLRESYEQYF
clone_size: NA; d_call: NA; j_call: TRBJ1-5; v_call: TRBV2; cdr3_nt: TGTGCCAGCAGAAGGGAGGGGACGGGCAATCAGCCCCAGCATTTT; cdr3_aa: CASRREGTGNQPQHF
clone_size: few; d_call: NA; j_call: TRBJ1-1; v_call: TRBV28; cdr3_nt: TGTGCCAGCAGTCCCAGGGGCAGGGCGAACACTGAAGCTTTCTTT; cdr3_aa: CASSPRGRANTEAFF
clone_size: NA; d_call: TRBD1; j_call: TRBJ1-4; v_call: TRBV2; cdr3_nt: TGTGCCAGCAGTCAGGACAGGACCACTGAAAAACTGTTTTTT; cdr3_aa: CASSQDRTTEKLFF
clone_size: NA; d_call: TRBD1; j_call: TRBJ2-3; v_call: TRBV6-1; cdr3_nt: TGTGCCAGCAGGGACAGGTCCACAGATACGCAGTATTTT; cdr3_aa: CASRDRSTDTQYF
clone_size: once; d_call: TRBD1; j_call: TRBJ2-1; v_call: TRBV6-1; cdr3_nt: TGTGCCAGCAAGGGAGAACAGGGGGCGCTCCATGAGCAGTTCTTC; cdr3_aa: CASKGEQGALHEQFF
clone_size: NA; d_call: TRBD1; j_call: TRBJ2-5; v_call: TRBV5-1; cdr3_nt: TGCGCCAGCAGCCCTCGACAGGGGCGGTGGGAGACCCAGTACTTC; cdr3_aa: CASSPRQGRWETQYF